The 14 T cell receptor beta chains reported below all come from one sample, sequenced in a study of CD8 T cells in Susac syndrome. A quantity of about 0.45 to 1 ug RNA underwent reverse transcription using random hexamers. TCRdb redid the calling of the immunoSEQ multiplex PCR reads with MiXCR, one entry per CDR3 protein. The table has a few hundred thousand distinct CDR3 sequences, approximately 95% seen once. Sequences were obtained from CD4+ T cells from PBMCs. These receptors came from a human donor with multiple sclerosis.

The J gene is TRBJ1-1, the V gene TRBV3-1; perhaps TRBD1 as D (6 bases). V was trimmed by 4 bases and J by 10 bases, leaving 16 bases between them. CDR3 length: 13 amino acids. The germline gives CDR1 LGHDT, CDR2 YNNKEL (reference sequence). The CDR3, as DNA: TGTGCCAGCAGCCTATCAGATCGAGGGGGAGCTTTCTTT. It codes for CASSLSDRGGAFF.

V is TRBV12-3 or TRBV12-4 and J is TRBJ2-7; D not certain. V lost 3 bases and J lost 4, with 16 bases in between. CDR3 size: 15 residues. CDR3 in amino acids: CASSFRQLPLYEQYF. The CDR3 coding sequence is TGTGCCAGCAGTTTCCGGCAGCTCCCACTGTACGAGCAGTACTTC.

The chain has TRBV2 and TRBJ1-2, with D hard to call. The CDR3 sequence is 11 residues long. Per the germline V gene, CDR1 is SNHLY and CDR2 is FYNNEI. V lost 0 bases and J 8 bases, leaving 4 bases between the germline ends. This CDR3 reads CASSEATGYTF. The CDR3, as DNA: TGTGCCAGCAGTGAAGCAACAGGCTACACCTTC.

J is TRBJ2-3 and V is TRBV15; D is unresolved. Germline CDR1 reads LNHNV; CDR2 reads YYDKDF (reference sequence). V was pared by 2 bases and J by 2 bases, with 11 bases between. The CDR3 spans 15 residues. Written as DNA, the CDR3 is TGTGCCACCAGCAGATACAGACTTCCCACAGATACGCAGTATTTT. Protein product: CATSRYRLPTDTQYF.

The J gene is TRBJ2-7, the V gene TRBV3-1; D is possibly TRBD2 (6 bases). The germline V gene has CDR1 LGHDT and CDR2 YNNKEL (reference sequence). Trimming took 1 base from V and 2 from J, leaving 12 bases between them. The CDR3 totals 15 residues. The DNA of the CDR3 is TGTGCCAGCAGCCAAGTCGGGAGCGCGACCTACGAGCAGTACTTC. Protein product: CASSQVGSATYEQYF.

The V call is TRBV20-1, the J call TRBJ1-2, with 8 bases that match TRBD1. The germline CDR1 and CDR2 sequences are DFQATT and SNEGSKA (reference sequence). This CDR3 is 17 amino acids long. J lost 0 bases, V lost 4 bases, and 13 bases had no gene match. For the CDR3, the DNA is TGCAGTGCTACCGATGGGCAGGGGGCTACAGCTAACTATGGCTACACCTTC. Protein sequence: CSATDGQGATANYGYTF.

J is TRBJ2-7 and V is TRBV30; possibly TRBD2 for D (6 bases). Looked up from germline, CDR1 is GTSNPN and CDR2 is SVGIG (reference sequence). Trimming took off 3 bases at V and 0 bases at J, with 9 bases between the two ends. The CDR3 is 13 amino acids. The CDR3 reads CAWRPGVSYEQYF. The CDR3 nucleotides read TGTGCCTGGAGGCCGGGGGTCTCCTACGAGCAGTACTTC. Full variable domain (missing parts from reference TRBV30 and TRBJ2-7): SQTIHQWPATLVQPVGSPLSLECTVEGTSNPNLYWYRQAAGRGLQLLFYSVGIGQISSEVPQNLSASRPQDRQFILSSKKLLLSDSGFYLCAWRPGVSYEQYFGPGTRLTVT.

The chain employs TRBV29-1 and TRBJ1-2; D is unclear. CDR3 size: 12 residues. Germline CDR1 is SQVTM and CDR2 is ANQGSEA. V lost 1 base to trimming and J lost 3 bases, with 6 bases between them. The CDR3 sequence: CSVEGGDYGYTF. CDR3 sequence (DNA): TGCAGCGTTGAAGGTGGGGACTATGGCTACACCTTC.

This clonotype appeared a single time. The rearrangement links TRBV19 to TRBJ2-6; possibly TRBD2 for D (5 bases). V lost 5 bases, J lost 4 bases, and 9 bases lay in between. Germline V lookup: CDR1 LNHDA, CDR2 SQIVND (reference sequence). The CDR3 runs to 14 residues. The CDR3 region has the DNA TGTGCCAGTAGTGTGTGGGAGGGGGCCAACGTCCTGACTTTC. This translates into CASSVWEGANVLTF.

The chain is built from TRBV7-2 and TRBJ2-7; the D is unclear. V was trimmed by 3 bases and J by 2 bases, leaving 11 bases between them. The CDR3 is made up of 14 amino acids. Germline assignment: CDR1 SGHTA and CDR2 FQGNSA. The CDR3: CASSFDSTAYEQYF. The CDR3 coding sequence is TGTGCCAGCAGCTTCGACTCAACAGCCTACGAGCAGTACTTC.

This chain joins TRBV20-1 and TRBJ2-1; 8 bases align to TRBD2. CDR3 size: 19 residues. After removal of 2 bases from V and 1 base from J, the junction contained 16 bases not matched to a gene. The germline V gene encodes CDR1 DFQATT and CDR2 SNEGSKA (reference sequence). CDR3 bases: TGCAGTGCTAGAATTCGCGGGGCGGGGGGCGCTAGGTCCTACAATGAGCAGTTCTTC. This sequence encodes CSARIRGAGGARSYNEQFF.

V usage is TRBV6-5 and J usage is TRBJ2-1; weak D call: TRBD1 (6 bases). V lost 6 bases and J lost 3, with 15 bases in between. CDR3 length: 15 residues. The germline gives CDR1 MNHEY, CDR2 SVGAGI. The CDR3 protein is CASRPRTAVYNEQFF. DNA for the CDR3: TGTGCCAGCAGGCCTAGGACAGCGGTCTACAATGAGCAGTTCTTC.

The gene calls are TRBV12-3 or TRBV12-4 and TRBJ2-7, with D possibly matching TRBD1 (6 bases). Trimming shortened V by 6 bases and J by 4 bases, and 16 bases separated the two germline ends. CDR3 size: 14 residues. CDR3 sequence reads: CASRPNRDGYEQYF. The CDR3 DNA reads as TGTGCCAGCAGGCCGAACAGGGATGGATACGAGCAGTACTTC.

The chain joins TRBV27 to TRBJ1-1; TRBD1 might be the D (6 bases). Germline V gene data show CDR1 as MNHEY and CDR2 as SMNVEV (reference sequence). This CDR3 contains 15 residues. V lost 2 bases to trimming and J lost 0 bases, with 10 bases between them. CDR3 amino acids: CASSLRRGLNTEAFF. Written as DNA, the CDR3 is TGTGCCAGCAGTTTAAGGAGGGGGTTGAACACTGAAGCTTTCTTT.